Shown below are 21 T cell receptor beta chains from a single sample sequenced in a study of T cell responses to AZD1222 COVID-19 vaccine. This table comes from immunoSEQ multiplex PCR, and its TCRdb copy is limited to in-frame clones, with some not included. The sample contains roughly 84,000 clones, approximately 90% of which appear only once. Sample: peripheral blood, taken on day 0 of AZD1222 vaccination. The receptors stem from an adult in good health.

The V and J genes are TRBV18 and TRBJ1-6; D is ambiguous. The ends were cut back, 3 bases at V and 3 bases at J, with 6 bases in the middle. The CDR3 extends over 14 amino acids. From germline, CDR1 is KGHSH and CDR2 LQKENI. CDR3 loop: CASSPRGYNSPLHF. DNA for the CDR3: TGTGCCAGCTCACCCCGGGGCTATAATTCACCCCTCCACTTT.

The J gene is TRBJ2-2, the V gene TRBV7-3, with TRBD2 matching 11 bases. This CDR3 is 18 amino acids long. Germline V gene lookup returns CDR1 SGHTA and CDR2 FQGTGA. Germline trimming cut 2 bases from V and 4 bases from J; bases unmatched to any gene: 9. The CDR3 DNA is TGTGCCAGCAGCTTACTCCTAGCGGGAGGATTCGGCACCGGGGAGCTGTTTTTT. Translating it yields CASSLLLAGGFGTGELFF.

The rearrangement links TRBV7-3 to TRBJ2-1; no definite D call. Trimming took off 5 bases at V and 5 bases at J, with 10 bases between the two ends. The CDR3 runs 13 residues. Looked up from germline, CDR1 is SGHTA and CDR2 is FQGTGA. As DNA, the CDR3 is TGTGCCAGCAGCACTGGATCAAACAATGAGCAGTTCTTC. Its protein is CASSTGSNNEQFF.

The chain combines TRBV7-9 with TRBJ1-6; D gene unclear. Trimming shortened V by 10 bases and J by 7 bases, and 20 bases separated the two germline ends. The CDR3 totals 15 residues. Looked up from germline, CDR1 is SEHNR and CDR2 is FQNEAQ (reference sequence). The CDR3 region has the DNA TGTGCCACCTCAACCGAGGGATCCAGCAATTCACCCCTCCACTTT. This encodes CATSTEGSSNSPLHF.

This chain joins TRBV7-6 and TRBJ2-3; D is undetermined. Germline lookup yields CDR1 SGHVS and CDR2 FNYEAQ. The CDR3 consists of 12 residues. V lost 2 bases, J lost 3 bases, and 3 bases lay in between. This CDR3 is CASSLSTDTQYF. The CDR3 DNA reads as TGTGCCAGCAGCTTAAGTACAGATACGCAGTATTTT.

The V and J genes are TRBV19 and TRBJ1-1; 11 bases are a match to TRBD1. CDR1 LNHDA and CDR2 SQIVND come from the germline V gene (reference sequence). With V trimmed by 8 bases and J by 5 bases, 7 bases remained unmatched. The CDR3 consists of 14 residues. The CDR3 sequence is CASWPGQGETEAFF. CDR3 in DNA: TGTGCCAGTTGGCCGGGACAGGGGGAGACTGAAGCTTTCTTT.

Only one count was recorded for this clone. The CDR3: CASSEGTGYGYTF. The CDR3 nucleotides are TGTGCCAGCAGTGAGGGGACAGGGTATGGCTACACCTTC. The gene calls are TRBV2 and TRBJ1-2; 9 positions agree with TRBD1. The CDR3 sequence is 13 residues long. The junction had 1 base not matched to a gene; V was cut back by 3 bases and J by 5 bases. From germline, CDR1 is SNHLY and CDR2 FYNNEI.

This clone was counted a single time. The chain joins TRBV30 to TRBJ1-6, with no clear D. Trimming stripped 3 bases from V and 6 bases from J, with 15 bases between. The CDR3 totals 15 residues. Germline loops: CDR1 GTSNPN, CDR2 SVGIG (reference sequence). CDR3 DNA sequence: TGTGCCTGGAGAAGGAAGGGAAGGTCTAATTCACCCCTCCACTTT. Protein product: CAWRRKGRSNSPLHF.

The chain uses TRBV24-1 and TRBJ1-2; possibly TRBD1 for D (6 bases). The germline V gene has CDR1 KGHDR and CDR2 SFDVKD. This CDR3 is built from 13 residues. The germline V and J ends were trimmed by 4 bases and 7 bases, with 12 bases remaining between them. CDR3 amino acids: CATSDRGGLGYTF. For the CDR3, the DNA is TGTGCCACCAGTGACCGTGGGGGGCTTGGCTACACCTTC.

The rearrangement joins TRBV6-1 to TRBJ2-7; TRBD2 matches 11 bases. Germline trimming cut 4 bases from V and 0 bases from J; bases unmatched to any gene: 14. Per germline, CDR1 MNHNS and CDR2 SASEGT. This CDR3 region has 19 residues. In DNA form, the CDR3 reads TGTGCCAGCAGTGCCGTAGCGGGAGGGCGGGCGGTCGGCTCCTACGAGCAGTACTTC. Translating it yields CASSAVAGGRAVGSYEQYF.

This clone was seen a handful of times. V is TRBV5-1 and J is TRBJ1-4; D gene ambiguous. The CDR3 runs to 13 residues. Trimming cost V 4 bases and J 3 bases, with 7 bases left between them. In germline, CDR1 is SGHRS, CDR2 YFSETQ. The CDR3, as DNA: TGCGCCAGCAGCAGAGACCCTAATGAAAAACTGTTTTTT. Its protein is CASSRDPNEKLFF.

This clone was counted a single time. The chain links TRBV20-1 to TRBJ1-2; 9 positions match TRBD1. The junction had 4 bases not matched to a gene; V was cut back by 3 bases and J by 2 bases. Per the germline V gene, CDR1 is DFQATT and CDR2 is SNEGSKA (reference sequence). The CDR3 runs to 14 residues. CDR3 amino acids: CSASTGQGNYGYTF. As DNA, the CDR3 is TGCAGTGCTAGTACTGGACAGGGGAACTATGGCTACACCTTC.

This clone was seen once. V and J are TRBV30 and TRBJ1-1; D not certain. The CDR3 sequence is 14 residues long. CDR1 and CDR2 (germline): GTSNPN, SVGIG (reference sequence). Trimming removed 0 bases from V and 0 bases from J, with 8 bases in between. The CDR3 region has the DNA TGTGCCTGGAGTGTAACAGCCCTGAACACTGAAGCTTTCTTT. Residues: CAWSVTALNTEAFF. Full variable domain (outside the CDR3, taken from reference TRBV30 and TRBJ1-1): SQTIHQWPATLVQPVGSPLSLECTVEGTSNPNLYWYRQAAGRGLQLLFYSVGIGQISSEVPQNLSASRPQDRQFILSSKKLLLSDSGFYLCAWSVTALNTEAFFGQGTRLTVV.

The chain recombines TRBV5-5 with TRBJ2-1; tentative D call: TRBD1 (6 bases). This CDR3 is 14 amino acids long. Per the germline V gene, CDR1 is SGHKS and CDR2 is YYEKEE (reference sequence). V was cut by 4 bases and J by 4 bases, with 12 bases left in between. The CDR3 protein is CASSTRDKYNEQFF. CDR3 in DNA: TGTGCCAGCAGCACCCGGGACAAGTACAATGAGCAGTTCTTC. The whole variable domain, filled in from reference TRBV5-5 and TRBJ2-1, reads DAGVTQSPTHLIKTRGQQVTLRCSPISGHKSVSWYQQVLGQGPQFIFQYYEKEERGRGNFPDRFSARQFPNYSSELNVNALLLGDSALYLCASSTRDKYNEQFFGPGTRLTVL.

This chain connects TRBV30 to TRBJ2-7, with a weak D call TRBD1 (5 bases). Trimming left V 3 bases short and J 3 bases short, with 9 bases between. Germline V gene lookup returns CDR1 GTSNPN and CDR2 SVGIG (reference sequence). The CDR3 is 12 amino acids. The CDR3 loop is CAWSARGYEQYF. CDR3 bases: TGTGCCTGGAGCGCAAGGGGCTACGAGCAGTACTTC.

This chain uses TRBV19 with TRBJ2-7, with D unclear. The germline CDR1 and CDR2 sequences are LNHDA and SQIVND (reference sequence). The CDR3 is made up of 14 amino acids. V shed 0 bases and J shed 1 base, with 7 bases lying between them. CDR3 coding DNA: TGTGCCAGTAGTATAGATCCAGCTTCCTACGAGCAGTACTTC. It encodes CASSIDPASYEQYF.

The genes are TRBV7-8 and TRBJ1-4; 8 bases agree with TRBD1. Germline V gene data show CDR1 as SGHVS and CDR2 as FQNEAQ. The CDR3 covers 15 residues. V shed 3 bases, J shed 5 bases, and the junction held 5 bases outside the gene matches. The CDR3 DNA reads TGTGCCAGCAGCTTCGAAACAGGGGGGAATGAAAAACTGTTTTTT. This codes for CASSFETGGNEKLFF.

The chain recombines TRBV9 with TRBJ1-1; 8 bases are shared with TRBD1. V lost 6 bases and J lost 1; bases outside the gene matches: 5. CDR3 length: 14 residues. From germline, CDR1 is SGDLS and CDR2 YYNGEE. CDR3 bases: TGTGCCAGCACCTCCGGGACAGGGAACACTGAAGCTTTCTTT. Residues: CASTSGTGNTEAFF.

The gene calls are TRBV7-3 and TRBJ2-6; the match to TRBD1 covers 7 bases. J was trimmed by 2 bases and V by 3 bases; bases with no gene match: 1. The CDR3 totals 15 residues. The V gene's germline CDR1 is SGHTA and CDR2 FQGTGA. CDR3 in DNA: TGTGCCAGCAGCTTTGGACAGGCTGGGGCCAACGTCCTGACTTTC. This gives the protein CASSFGQAGANVLTF.

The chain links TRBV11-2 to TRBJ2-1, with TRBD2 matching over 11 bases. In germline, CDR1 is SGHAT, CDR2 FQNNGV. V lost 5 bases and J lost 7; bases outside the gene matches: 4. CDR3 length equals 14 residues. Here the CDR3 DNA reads TGTGCCAGCAGCCTACGGACTAGCGGGAATGAGCAGTTCTTC. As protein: CASSLRTSGNEQFF.

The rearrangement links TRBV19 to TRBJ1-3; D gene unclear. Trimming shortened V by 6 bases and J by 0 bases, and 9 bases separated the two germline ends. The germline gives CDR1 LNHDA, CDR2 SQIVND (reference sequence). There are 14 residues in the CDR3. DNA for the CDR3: TGTGCCAGTAGGCAACAGAGCTCTGGAAACACCATATATTTT. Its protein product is CASRQQSSGNTIYF.